This note documents a single T cell receptor beta chain sequence. Its antigen remains unknown. This entry comes from a study of regulatory T cells in long-lasting Graves disease. Indicated time point: persistent/refractory GD, antithyroid drugs over 5 years with positive TRAb. PBMC RNA served as the TCR library source. Graves' disease was diagnosed by American Thyroid Association guidelines. The patients were enrolled through endocrinology in Xi'an, China. Findings of the study overall: Persistent Graves' patients possessed reduced TCR diversity relative to recently diagnosed ones.

Sequencing libraries for TCR beta were prepared with iRepertoire HTBI primers and Arm-PCR of CDR3 regions. TCRdb itself ran the multiplex PCR reads through MiXCR, one entry per CDR3 protein. Of around 500,000 distinct CDR3 sequences in the sample, less than 25% were seen once. With V trimmed by 3 bases and J by 9 bases, 9 bases remained unmatched. This CDR3 contains 15 residues. Germline-derived CDR1 and CDR2 are MGHRA and YSYEKL. The TCR originated in a female donor with Graves disease. The chain combines TRBV4-1 with TRBJ2-4; TRBD1 aligns across 9 bases. Material: peripheral blood mononuclear cells (PBMCs), obtained when the disease was refractory, from a patient treated with antithyroid drugs. CDR3 amino acids: CASSQTGTGTSIQYF. The CDR3 DNA reads TGCGCCAGCAGCCAGACCGGGACAGGGACGAGCATTCAGTACTTC.